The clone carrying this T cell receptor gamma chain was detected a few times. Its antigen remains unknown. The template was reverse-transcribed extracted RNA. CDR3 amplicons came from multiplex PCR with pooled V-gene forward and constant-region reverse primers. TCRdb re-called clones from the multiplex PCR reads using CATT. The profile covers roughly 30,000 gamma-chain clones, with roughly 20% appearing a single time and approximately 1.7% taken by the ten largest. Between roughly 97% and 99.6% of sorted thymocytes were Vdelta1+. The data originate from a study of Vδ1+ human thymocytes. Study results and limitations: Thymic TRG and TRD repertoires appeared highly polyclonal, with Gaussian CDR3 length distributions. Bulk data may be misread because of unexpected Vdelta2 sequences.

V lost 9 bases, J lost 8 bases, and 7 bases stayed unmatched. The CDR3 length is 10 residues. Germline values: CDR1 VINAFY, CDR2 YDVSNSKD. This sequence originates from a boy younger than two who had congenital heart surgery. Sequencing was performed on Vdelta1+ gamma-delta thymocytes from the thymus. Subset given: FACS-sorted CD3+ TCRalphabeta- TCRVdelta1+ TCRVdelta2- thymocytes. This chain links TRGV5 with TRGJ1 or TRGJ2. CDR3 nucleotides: TGTGCCACCGGGCGCAATAAGAAACTCTTT. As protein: CATGRNKKLF.